A selection of T cell receptor beta chains follows, all from one sample in a study of T cell responses to AZD1222 COVID-19 vaccine. Using immunoSEQ multiplex PCR, the repertoire was profiled, and TCRdb retains in-frame clones only, with some absent. Found here are approximately 170,000 clones, approximately 90% of them singletons; the top ten hold approximately 4%. Sequenced material: peripheral blood, taken on day 0 of AZD1222 vaccination. These receptors all come from an adult in good health. Both conserved end residues are part of each CDR3. A D gene is named only where the DNA matches it firmly.

j_call v_call d_call cdr3_aa cdr3_nt
TRBJ1-1 TRBV30 TRBD1 CACRKRDRGWNTEAFF TGTGCCTGCAGAAAGAGGGACAGGGGGTGGAACACTGAAGCTTTCTTT
TRBJ2-7 TRBV4-1 TRBD1 CASSQVAGGYEQYF TGCGCCAGCAGCCAAGTAGCAGGGGGCTACGAGCAGTACTTC
TRBJ1-5 TRBV28 - CASNLGRAGRQHPGQPQHF TGTGCCAGCAACTTGGGCCGGGCGGGACGGCAACACCCCGGCCAGCCCCAGCATTTT
TRBJ2-7 TRBV7-2 TRBD1 CASSLAGTAYEQYF TGTGCCAGCAGCTTAGCAGGGACAGCCTACGAGCAGTACTTC
TRBJ2-7 TRBV7-2 TRBD2 CASSLGLAGVGYEQYF TGTGCCAGCAGCTTGGGACTAGCGGGAGTGGGCTACGAGCAGTACTTC
TRBJ2-1 TRBV2 TRBD2 CASSGVTSGYNEQFF TGTGCCAGCTCAGGCGTGACTAGCGGGTACAATGAGCAGTTCTTC
TRBJ1-1 TRBV5-4 - CASARGVTEAFF TGTGCCAGCGCGAGGGGAGTGACTGAAGCTTTCTTT
TRBJ2-1 TRBV30 - CAWSRPPIYNEQFF TGTGCCTGGAGTAGGCCCCCAATTTACAATGAGCAGTTCTTC
TRBJ1-4 TRBV5-6 - CASSLTRGGPANEKLFF TGTGCCAGCAGCTTGACGCGGGGCGGTCCAGCTAATGAAAAACTGTTTTTT
TRBJ1-1 TRBV7-2 - CASSTKAKNTEAFF TGTGCCAGCAGCACGAAGGCGAAGAACACTGAAGCTTTCTTT